This T cell receptor (beta chain) appears in the sequencing data of a study of shared clonotypes between healthy human individuals. This CDR3 is built from 15 residues. In germline, CDR1 is LGHNA, CDR2 YSLEER. V lost 0 bases and J 0 bases, leaving 6 bases between the germline ends. Execution of the assay was at deep level. Per the authors' pipeline: There were no quality scores in the junction-only immunoSEQ sequences, so filtering differed. The table came from immunoSEQ multiplex PCR; TCRdb's copy has only in-frame clones and leaves some out. V, J and clone size were drawn from that table, and D and trimming were deduced from the DNA. The sample comprises hundreds of thousands of clones, roughly 84% of which are singletons, and about 17% rests with the top ten. Points on this clone: Other DNA variants within this sample encode the same CDR3.

CD8 memory was a combination that joined CD45RO+ cells with CCR7-negative CD45RA+ TemRA cells. Material for sequencing was memory CD8+ T cells sorted from blood. Specified subset: CD45RO+ cells pooled with CCR7-negative TemRA cells. This receptor was taken from a man aged 18 to 29 in good health. The rearrangement links TRBV4-3 to TRBJ2-1; no firm D call. The CDR3 bases are TGCGCCAGCAGCCAAGATTCGAGCTCCTACAATGAGCAGTTCTTC. This sequence encodes CASSQDSSSYNEQFF.